This T cell receptor (delta chain) was sequenced during a study of gamma-delta chains in newborns, infants, children. Study details: Microbial exposure reportedly drives polyclonal innate γδ T cell expansion after birth.

TCRdb redid clone calling on the reads using CATT. Of 4,000 to 4,500 delta-chain clones listed, around 36% are singletons. Germline V gene lookup returns CDR1 GEAIGNYY and CDR2 EKD. The CDR3 sequence is 18 residues long. With 0 bases removed from V and 0 bases from J, the gap between germline ends came to 11 bases. The specimen was blood. This chain links TRDV2 with TRDJ3; D possibly corresponds to TRDD3 (5 bases). The receptor's source is a child who received the measles vaccine. The DNA for the CDR3 is TGTGCCTGTGACACCGTACTGGTTAGCTCCTGGGACACCCGACAGATGTTTTTC. This gives the protein CACDTVLVSSWDTRQMFF.